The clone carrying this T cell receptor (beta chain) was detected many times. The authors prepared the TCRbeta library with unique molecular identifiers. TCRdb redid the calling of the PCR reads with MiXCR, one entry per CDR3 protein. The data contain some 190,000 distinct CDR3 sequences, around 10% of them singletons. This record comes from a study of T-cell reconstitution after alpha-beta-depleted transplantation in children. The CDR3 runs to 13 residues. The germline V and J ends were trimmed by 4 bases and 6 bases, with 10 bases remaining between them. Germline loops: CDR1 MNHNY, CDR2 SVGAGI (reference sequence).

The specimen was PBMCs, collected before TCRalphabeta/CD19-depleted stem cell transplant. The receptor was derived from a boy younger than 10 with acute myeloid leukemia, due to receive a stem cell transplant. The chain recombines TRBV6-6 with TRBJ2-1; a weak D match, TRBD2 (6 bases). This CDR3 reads CASSWGLSNEQFF. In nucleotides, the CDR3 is TGTGCCAGCAGTTGGGGACTGTCCAATGAGCAGTTCTTC.